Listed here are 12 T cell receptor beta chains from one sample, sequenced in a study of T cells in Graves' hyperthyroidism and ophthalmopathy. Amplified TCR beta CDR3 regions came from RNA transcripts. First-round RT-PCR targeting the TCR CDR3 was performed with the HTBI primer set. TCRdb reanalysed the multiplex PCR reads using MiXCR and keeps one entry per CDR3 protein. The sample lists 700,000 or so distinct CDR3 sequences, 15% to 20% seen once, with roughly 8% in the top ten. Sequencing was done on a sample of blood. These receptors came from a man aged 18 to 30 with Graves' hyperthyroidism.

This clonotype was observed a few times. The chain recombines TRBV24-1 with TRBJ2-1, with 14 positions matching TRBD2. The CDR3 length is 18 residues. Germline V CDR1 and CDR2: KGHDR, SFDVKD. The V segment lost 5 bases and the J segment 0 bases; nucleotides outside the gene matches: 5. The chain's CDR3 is CATSGLAGGSRSYNEQFF. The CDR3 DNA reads TGTGCCACCAGTGGACTAGCGGGAGGGTCGCGCTCCTACAATGAGCAGTTCTTC.

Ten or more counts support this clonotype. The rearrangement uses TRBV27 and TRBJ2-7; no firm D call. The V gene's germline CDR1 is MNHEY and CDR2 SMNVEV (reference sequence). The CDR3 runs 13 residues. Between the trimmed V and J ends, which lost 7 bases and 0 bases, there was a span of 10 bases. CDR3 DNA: TGTGCCAGCAACCCGACGAACTCCTACGAGCAGTACTTC. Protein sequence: CASNPTNSYEQYF.

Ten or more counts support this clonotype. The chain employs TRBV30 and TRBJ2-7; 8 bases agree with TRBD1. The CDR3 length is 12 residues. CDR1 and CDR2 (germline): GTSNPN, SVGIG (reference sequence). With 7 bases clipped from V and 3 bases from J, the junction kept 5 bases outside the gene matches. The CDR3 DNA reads TGTGCCTCCCAGGGGGCAAGCTACGAGCAGTACTTC. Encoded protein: CASQGASYEQYF.

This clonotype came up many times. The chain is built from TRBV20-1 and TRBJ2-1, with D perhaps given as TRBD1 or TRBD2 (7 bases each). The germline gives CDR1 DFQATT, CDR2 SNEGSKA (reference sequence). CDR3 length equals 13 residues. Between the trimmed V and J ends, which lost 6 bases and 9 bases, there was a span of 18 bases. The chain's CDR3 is CSARGERGFEQFF. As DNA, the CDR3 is TGCAGTGCCAGGGGGGAGCGGGGATTTGAGCAGTTCTTC.

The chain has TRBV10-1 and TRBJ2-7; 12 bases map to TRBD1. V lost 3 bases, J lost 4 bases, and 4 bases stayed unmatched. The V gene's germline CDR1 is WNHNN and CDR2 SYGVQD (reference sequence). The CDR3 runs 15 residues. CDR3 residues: CASSDGGQGAYEQYF. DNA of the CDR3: TGCGCCAGCAGTGATGGGGGACAGGGGGCTTACGAGCAGTACTTC.

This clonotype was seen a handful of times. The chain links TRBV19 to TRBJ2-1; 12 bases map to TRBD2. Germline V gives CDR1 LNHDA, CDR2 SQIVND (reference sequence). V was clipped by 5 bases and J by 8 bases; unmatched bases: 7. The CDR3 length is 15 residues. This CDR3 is CASSLWTSGKDEQFF. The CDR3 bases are TGTGCCAGTAGTCTCTGGACTAGCGGGAAGGATGAGCAGTTCTTC.

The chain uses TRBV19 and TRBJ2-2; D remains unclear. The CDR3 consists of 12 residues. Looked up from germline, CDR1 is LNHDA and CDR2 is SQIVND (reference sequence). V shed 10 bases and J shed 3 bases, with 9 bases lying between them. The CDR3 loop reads CATLWHTGELFF. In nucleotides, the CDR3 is TGTGCCACTCTATGGCACACCGGGGAGCTGTTTTTT.

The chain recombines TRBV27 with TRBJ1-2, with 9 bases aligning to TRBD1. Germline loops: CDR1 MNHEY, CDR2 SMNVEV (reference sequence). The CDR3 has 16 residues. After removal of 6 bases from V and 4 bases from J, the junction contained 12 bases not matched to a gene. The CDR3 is CASSPETGGPLYGYTF. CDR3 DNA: TGTGCCAGCAGCCCCGAGACAGGGGGGCCTCTCTATGGCTACACCTTC.

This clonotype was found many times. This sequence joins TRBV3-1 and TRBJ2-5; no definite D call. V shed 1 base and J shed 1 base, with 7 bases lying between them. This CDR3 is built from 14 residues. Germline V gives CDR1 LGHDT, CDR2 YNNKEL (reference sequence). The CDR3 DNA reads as TGTGCCAGCAGCCAAGCGCCTGTCCAAGAGACCCAGTACTTC. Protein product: CASSQAPVQETQYF.

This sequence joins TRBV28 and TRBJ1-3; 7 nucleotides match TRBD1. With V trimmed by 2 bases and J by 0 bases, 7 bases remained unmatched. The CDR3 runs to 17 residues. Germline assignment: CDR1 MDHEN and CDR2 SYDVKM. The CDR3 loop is CASSLIGGEFSGNTIYF. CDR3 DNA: TGTGCCAGCAGTTTAATAGGGGGCGAATTCTCTGGAAACACCATATATTTT.

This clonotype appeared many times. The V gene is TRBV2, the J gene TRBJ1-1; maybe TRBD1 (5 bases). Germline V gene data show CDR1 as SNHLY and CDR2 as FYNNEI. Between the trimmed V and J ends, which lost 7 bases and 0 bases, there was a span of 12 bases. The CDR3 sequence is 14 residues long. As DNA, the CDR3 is TGTGCCAGCAAAGGCGGACATCTGAACACTGAAGCTTTCTTT. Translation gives CASKGGHLNTEAFF.

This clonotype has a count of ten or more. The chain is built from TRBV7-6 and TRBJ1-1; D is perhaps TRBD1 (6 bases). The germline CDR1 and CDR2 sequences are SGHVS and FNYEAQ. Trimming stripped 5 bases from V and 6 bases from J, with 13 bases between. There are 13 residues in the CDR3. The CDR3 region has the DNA TGTGCCAGCAGCCCCACAGGGATGGCTGAAGCTTTCTTT. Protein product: CASSPTGMAEAFF.